This T cell receptor (beta chain) was sequenced in a study of relationships among human T cell subsets (dated by TCRdb to 2010 to 2012). For the wider study: Eight distinct blood T cell populations were sequenced: pan T, CD8 cytotoxic, regulatory, Th1, Th2, naive plus transitional, activated and memory cells.

The library was made by multiplex PCR. These reads were obtained on a 454 GS FLX. Semiquantitative ARM-PCR was used to amplify the TCR alpha and beta CDR3 regions from mRNA. In ARM-PCR, tagged nested gene-specific primers were used first, and exponential amplification was then carried out by communal superprimers. Exonuclease was used to remove the nested primers before the first-round PCR products went through the second amplification round. The amplicons were sequenced on the 454 platform, which can rapidly sequence millions of DNA fragments without cloning bias. A read mappable to both V and J germline segments was defined as an effective read. As for the authors' bioinformatics: IRmap was used to assign reads to germline V, D and J segments, and IRmap relies on pyromap, a Smith-Waterman modification adapted to 454 sequencing errors. Cutoffs set at the 99th percentile of alignment scores from simulated random sequences were applied to filter D-beta assignments. The CDR3 was taken to be the amino acids lying between the conserved V-segment Y[YFLI]C motif and the J-segment [FW]GXGT motif. A compound Poisson process model, previously applied to large-scale EST data, was used to estimate repertoire diversity. A cross-contamination detection procedure was applied to argue against sample contamination as the source of shared CDR3s. TCRdb cleaned the public reads at Q25 with fastp, built clones with MiXCR and kept in-frame beta chains. Here each entry gathers all rows of one CDR3 protein and keeps the most common genes and DNA. TCRdb, rather than the study authors, made the V and J calls. For this sample there are about 14,000 distinct CDR3 sequences; about 55% appear just once. Under 2.5% of the sample goes to the ten largest clones.

Results the study describes overall, beyond this receptor: Substantial sharing of CDR3s among Th1, Th2 and regulatory T cells was interpreted as suggestive of stochastic cell fate choices. The bead-based sorting could not exclude a CD4+CD8+ double-positive population. V, D and J usage, CDR3 length and N-nucleotide additions showed no statistically significant differences among the seven subsets. Over 60% of CD8+ cytotoxic sequences were found to belong to clones with over 100 reads, whereas few such clones were observed in the regulatory and Th2 subsets.

CD4+CD25+ regulatory T cells were selected from positively selected CD4+ cells using anti-CD25 beads. To isolate the T cell subsets, Miltenyi superparamagnetic beads coated with subset-specific monoclonal antibodies were used. Every T cell population came from peripheral blood. Whole blood was subjected to Ficoll separation to obtain mononuclear cells, from which monocytes were subsequently depleted using anti-CD14 microbeads. Isolated cell populations were immediately resuspended in RNAprotect reagent. Regarding this clonotype: Its antigen is still unknown. Per-base quality was not reported, and no clone a single base away is much larger than it.

This receptor was obtained from a man aged 40-55 years in good health. The sequenced material came from Tregs sorted from blood.

DNA sequence: TGCGCCAGCAGCCTACTAGTAGGCCCCTACGAGCAGTACTTC. This sequence encodes CASSLLVGPYEQYF. Recombination linked TRBV5-1 to TRBJ2-7; a weak D assignment points to TRBD2 (5 bases agree). CDR1 and CDR2, per the germline V gene, are SGHRS and YFSETQ. The V and J ends are trimmed by 4 bases and 2 bases, leaving 13 bases between them. From the cysteine up to the phenylalanine, the CDR3 has a length of 14 residues. The CDR3 DNA has 42 bases and is translated from base 1.